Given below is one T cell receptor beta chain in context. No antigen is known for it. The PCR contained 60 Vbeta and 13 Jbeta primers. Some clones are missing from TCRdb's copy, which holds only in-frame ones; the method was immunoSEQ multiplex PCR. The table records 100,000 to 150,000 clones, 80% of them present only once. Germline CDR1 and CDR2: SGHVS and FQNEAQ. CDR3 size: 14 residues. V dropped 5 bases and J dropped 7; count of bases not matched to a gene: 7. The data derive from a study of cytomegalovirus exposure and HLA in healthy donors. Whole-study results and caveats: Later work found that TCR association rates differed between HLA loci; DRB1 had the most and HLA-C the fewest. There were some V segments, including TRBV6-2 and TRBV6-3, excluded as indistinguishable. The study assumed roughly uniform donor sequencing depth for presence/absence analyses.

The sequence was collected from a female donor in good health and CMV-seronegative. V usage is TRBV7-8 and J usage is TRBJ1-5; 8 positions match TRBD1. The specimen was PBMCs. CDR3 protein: CASSINRGIQPQHF. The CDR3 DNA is TGTGCCAGCAGCATAAACAGGGGGATCCAGCCCCAGCATTTT.